The source of this T cell receptor (beta chain) is a study of blood T cell repertoires in COVID-19. Study in general: Italy, Spain and the United States were the sources of the convalescent and acute COVID-19 samples.

Authors' analysis steps: Nucleated cell number was recorded as an estimate derived from reference gene primer amplification. Data came from immunoSEQ multiplex PCR; TCRdb stores just in-frame clones and leaves some out. That table is the source of V, J and clone size, and D and trimming were worked out from the DNA. The sample consists of 120,000 or so clones, over 75% of them appearing once. This clonotype was sampled from a man aged 45-60 years with acute or convalescent COVID-19. Sequenced input: peripheral blood.

The CDR3 sequence: CASSLAGVLNEQFF. In DNA form, the CDR3 reads TGTGCCTCATCACTAGCGGGAGTATTGAATGAGCAGTTCTTC. The chain recombines TRBV30 with TRBJ2-1; 11 bases are a match to TRBD2. V was clipped by 7 bases and J by 7 bases; unmatched bases: 9. The CDR3 has 14 amino acids. In germline, CDR1 is GTSNPN, CDR2 SVGIG (reference sequence).